What follows describes a single T cell receptor (beta chain). The antigen is undetermined. Trimming removed 2 bases at V and 4 bases at J, with 8 bases between. CDR3 length equals 13 residues. Germline CDR1 MDHEN, CDR2 SYDVKM. The donors were part of the validation cohort, which consisted of under 150 subjects and was separate from the first cohort of about 670 subjects. The data were obtained in a study of cytomegalovirus exposure and HLA in healthy donors. Study as a whole: The 120 validation repertoires used the same platform as the 550 to 850 first-cohort repertoires (as reported by a later analysis).

Libraries were prepared by immunoSEQ multiplex PCR; TCRdb keeps only in-frame clonotypes and omits some of them. The sample has about 73,000 clones, 70% to 90% seen once. Study conclusions and caveats: Most TCR sequences were seen very rarely across donors, but some public TCRs occurred in many. Investigators reported under 200 TCR beta chains as tied to cytomegalovirus.

The sequenced sample consisted of PBMCs. This TCR was recovered from a woman aged 18 to 35 in good health and CMV-seropositive. The chain carries TRBV28 and TRBJ1-2, with a tentative D call TRBD1 (5 bases). DNA of the CDR3: TGTGCCAGCAGTTTACGGGGGGGCTATGGCTACACCTTC. Translated: CASSLRGGYGYTF.